This paragraph reports one T cell receptor (beta chain). Total RNA, at least 6 micrograms per sample, came from PBMCs. These data belong to a study of blood T cells in healthy people across ages. Primed by a sample-barcoded 5' primer and a J-beta primer mix, a second PCR proceeded for roughly 6 to 12 cycles. Each cDNA molecule, via a template-switch adaptor with 12 random nucleotides, was tagged. From the 5' RACE reads, TCRdb called clonotypes with MiXCR, one entry per CDR3 protein. The sample includes approximately 780,000 distinct CDR3 sequences, more than 25% of them seen just once. Trimming took 5 bases from V and 1 from J, leaving 17 bases between them. Germline V gives CDR1 DFQATT, CDR2 SNEGSKA (reference sequence). This CDR3 contains 15 residues. The same data also went into a second study, on T cells of mothers and their children. From that second work: Study donors consisted of a few healthy Caucasian mothers and their six children.

This rearrangement joins TRBV20-1 to TRBJ2-5; TRBD1 is a possible D gene (5 bases). What was sequenced was blood. This TCR derives from a boy younger than 18 in good health. CDR3 region: CSARLAGSFQETQYF. The DNA for the CDR3 is TGCAGTGCTCGATTAGCAGGGTCCTTCCAAGAGACCCAGTACTTC.